This entry features one TCR beta chain sequence. This entry belongs to a study of blood T cell repertoires in COVID-19. Generated by immunoSEQ multiplex PCR, the TCRdb table keeps only in-frame clones and is missing some. The sample holds more than 95,000 clones, 91% seen once. This CDR3 comprises 15 residues. The sequence was collected from a human donor in a cohort sampled during active COVID-19. This sequence joins TRBV21-1 and TRBJ1-3; the table's D call TRBD1 went unverified against the DNA. TRBV21-1 is labeled a pseudogene. The sample comprised peripheral blood. In DNA form, the CDR3 reads TGTGCCAGCAGTGGCAGAGGACAGGGTGGAAACACCATATATTTT. As protein: CASSGRGQGGNTIYF.